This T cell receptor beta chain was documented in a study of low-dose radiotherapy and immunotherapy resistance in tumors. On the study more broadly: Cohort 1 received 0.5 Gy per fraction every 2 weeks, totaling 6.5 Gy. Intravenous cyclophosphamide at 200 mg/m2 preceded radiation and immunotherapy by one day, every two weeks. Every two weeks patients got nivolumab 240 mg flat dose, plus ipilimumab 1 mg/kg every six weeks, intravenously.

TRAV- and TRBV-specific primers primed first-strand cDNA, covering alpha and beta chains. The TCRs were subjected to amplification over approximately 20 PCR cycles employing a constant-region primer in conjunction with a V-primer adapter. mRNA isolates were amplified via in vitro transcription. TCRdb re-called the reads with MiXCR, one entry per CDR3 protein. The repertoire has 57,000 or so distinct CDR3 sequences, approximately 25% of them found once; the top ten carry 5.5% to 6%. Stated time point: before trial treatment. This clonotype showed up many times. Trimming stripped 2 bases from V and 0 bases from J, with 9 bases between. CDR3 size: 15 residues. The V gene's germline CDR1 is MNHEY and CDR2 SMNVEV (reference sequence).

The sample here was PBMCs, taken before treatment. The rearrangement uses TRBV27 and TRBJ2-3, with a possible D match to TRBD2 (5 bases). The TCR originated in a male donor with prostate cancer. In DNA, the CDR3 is TGTGCCAGCAGTTTAAGAGCGGCTAGCACAGATACGCAGTATTTT. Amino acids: CASSLRAASTDTQYF.